This T cell receptor (beta chain) was documented in a study of CD8+CD57+ T cells in acquired aplastic anemia. Study overall: Healthy donor sequencing depth: 9.5 million to 10.8 million CD4+, approximately 11 million CD8+ reads. Study outcomes and limitations: Found in both controls and patients were twenty-nine CD8+ CDR3 sequences. With respect to CD8+ Simpson's diversity, patients and controls did not differ significantly.

CDR3 length equals 13 residues. The V and J ends lost 6 bases and 3 bases respectively, with 11 bases between them. CDR1 and CDR2 (germline): ENHRY, SYGVKD. It was genomic DNA that served as the template for profiling TCR beta VDJ and CDR3. One entry per CDR3 protein, called by TCRdb with MiXCR from the reads. The data hold 150,000 to 200,000 distinct CDR3 sequences, with 45% to 50% observed a single time. As regards this clonotype: Its target is unknown.

Material for sequencing was sorted CD4+, CD8+, or CD8+CD57+ T cells (not recorded which) from PBMCs. The V gene is TRBV10-3, the J gene TRBJ1-1, with D maybe TRBD1 (6 bases). This clonotype was sampled from a human donor in good health. The DNA for the CDR3 is TGTGCCATCAGCTTAAAGGGGGACACTGAAGCTTTCTTT. Protein product: CAISLKGDTEAFF.